This T cell receptor (beta chain) is from a study of naive and memory T cell subsets. The CDR3 spans 15 residues. The trim removed 3 bases at V and 8 bases at J, leaving 10 bases unmatched. Germline values: CDR1 DFQATT, CDR2 SNEGSKA (reference sequence). Two oligonucleotides, mixed equimolar, formed the beta constant-region primer covering TRBC1 and TRBC2. One entry per CDR3 protein, called by TCRdb with MiXCR from the UMI-ligation and nested PCR reads. The sample yields about 150,000 distinct CDR3 sequences, over 15% seen once. This clonotype was seen at least ten times. The sequenced material came from naive CD4+ T cells from blood. This TCR was recovered from a human donor in good health. The J gene is TRBJ2-1, the V gene TRBV20-1; TRBD2 matches at 10 bases. The CDR3 DNA follows: TGCAGTGCTAGGCCAGCGGGAGGGCCTTTTTATGAGCAGTTCTTC. Protein sequence: CSARPAGGPFYEQFF.